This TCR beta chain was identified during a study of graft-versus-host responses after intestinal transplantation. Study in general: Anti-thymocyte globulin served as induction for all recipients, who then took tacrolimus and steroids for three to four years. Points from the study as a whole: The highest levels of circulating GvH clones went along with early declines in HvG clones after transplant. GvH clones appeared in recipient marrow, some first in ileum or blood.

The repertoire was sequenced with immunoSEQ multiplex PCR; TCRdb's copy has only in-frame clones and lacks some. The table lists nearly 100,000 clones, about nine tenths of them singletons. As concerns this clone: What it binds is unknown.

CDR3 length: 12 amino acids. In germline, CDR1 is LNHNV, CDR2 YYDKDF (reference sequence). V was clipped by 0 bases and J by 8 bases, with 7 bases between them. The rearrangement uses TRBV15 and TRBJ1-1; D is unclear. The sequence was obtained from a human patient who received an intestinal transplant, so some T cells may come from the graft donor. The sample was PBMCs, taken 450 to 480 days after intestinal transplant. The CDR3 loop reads CATSRDHEEAFF. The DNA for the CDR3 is TGTGCCACCAGCAGAGATCACGAGGAAGCTTTCTTT. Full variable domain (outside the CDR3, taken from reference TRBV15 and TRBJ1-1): DAMVIQNPRYQVTQFGKPVTLSCSQTLNHNVMYWYQQKSSQAPKLLFHYYDKDFNNEADTPDNFQSRRPNTSFCFLDIRSPGLGDTAMYLCATSRDHEEAFFGQGTRLTVV.